This paragraph reports one T cell receptor (beta chain). The antigen it binds to is not known. The input lacks base qualities; no much larger clone sits a single base away. The sample originates from a study of shared clonotypes between healthy human individuals (dated by TCRdb to 2020 to 2022). Describing the broader study: A few men and a couple of women, aged 18 to 49 years, made up the cohort. Different laboratories and diverse techniques were used to prepare libraries and sequence TCR repertoires, to increase sequencing depth and limit assay-specific biases. Each donor's leukapheresis produced roughly between roughly 0.85 and 10 billion PBMCs. To estimate repertoire size and how much clonotype sharing occurs between individuals, the study deeply sequenced the blood TCR repertoires of a handful of healthy adults. For each donor, CD4 naive and CD4 memory were each run on three plates, CD8 naive on two plates, and CD8 memory on one plate. Results the study describes overall, beyond this receptor: The genetic and exposure-history diversity represented was limited by the small number of donors. Pairwise subsampling indicated that sequencing depth was expected to affect the degree of clonotype sharing among donors. When four donors were compared, the shared fraction of clonotypes was about 5% for naive CD4, 3.5% for naive CD8, 2.3% for memory CD4, and 0.3% to 0.5% for memory CD8. Sampling was restricted to blood, and TCR repertoires in tissue are likely to differ from TCR repertoires in blood. Clonotypes shared by all four sorted-subset donors showed higher generation probabilities than non-shared clonotypes. Naive subsets generally had larger estimated clonotype richness than memory subsets did. Rarefaction of sorted-subset datasets indicated incomplete sequencing despite the large sequencing depth.

TCR CDR3 regions were amplified from genomic DNA by multiplex PCR using the deep immunoSEQ assay. Genomic DNA extracted from each cell subset was distributed evenly over all wells of several immunoSEQ 96-well plates, and each plate served as one replicate. For sorted subsets, approximately 0.2 ug of genomic DNA, equivalent to 30,000 or so T cell genomes, went into each replicate PCR. Purified libraries were quantified with a Qubit 3.0 fluorometer, sized on a Bioanalyzer 2100, and re-quantified with the KAPA Library Quantification kit. Every immunoSEQ 96-well plate was sequenced on a dedicated single-read 150-cycle Illumina NextSeq 550 flow cell. The source study handled its data this way. The immunoSEQ output contained only junctional sequences without quality scores, so filtering could not match that applied to full-length reads. To assign V/J genes and CDR3, sequences were annotated against IMGT germline references using PyIR, a Python wrapper for IgBLAST v1.9. Reads were removed for weak V/J assignments (E-value above 1e-6), missing CDR3, stop codons, out-of-frame junctions, or ambiguous translated residues. A V3J clonotype was defined by an identical inferred V gene, J gene, and CDR3 amino acid sequence. To compute the percentage overlap between repertoires, the number of shared unique clonotypes was divided by the size of the smaller repertoire. Repertoire richness was assessed with RTK rarefaction, the Chao1 estimator, and Recon v2.1 estimates of unobserved clonotypes. For all TCRbeta clonotypes obtained by the gDNA method from a few donors, generation probabilities were computed with OLGA. Entries here come from immuneACCESS through TCRdb and include only in-frame sequences with V and J called. Some clones fail to appear in such tables; in the studies checked, an unresolved V gene covers under half of the shortfall, and the cause of the remainder is unknown. D and trimming were read from the DNA, whereas the V and J calls and clone size are those reported in that table. For this sample there are 2 million to 2.5 million clones; approximately 95% appear just once. The top ten hold under 0.45% of the sample.

V is reduced by 0 bases and J by 4 bases, leaving a spacing of 4 bases between them. Spanning cysteine to phenylalanine, the CDR3 consists of 12 amino acids. The read is trimmed to its CDR3 DNA, 36 bases read in frame from base 1. The germline V gene specifies SGDLS as CDR1 and YYNGEE as CDR2. Donors were healthy HIV-negative adults with no recently reported acute infections or vaccinations. Every donor was a Caucasian adult residing in Nashville, Tennessee, USA. CD4+ T cells were enriched by magnetic negative selection; naive cells were then positively selected on CD45RA, and the negative fraction formed the memory subset. After blood collection by leukapheresis, PBMCs were isolated using Ficoll-Histopaque density gradient centrifugation and then cryopreserved in the vapor phase of liquid nitrogen. Analytical flow cytometry was used to check the purity and quantity of each magnetically sorted T cell population. From each sorted fraction, genomic DNA was isolated and quantified by UV absorbance on a Nanodrop 2000c.

This TCR derives from a man between 18 and 35 years old in good health. Some clones in this sample may be carry-over from other donors' samples. The rearrangement combines TRBV9 with TRBJ1-2; no D gene call is confident. The sample was naive CD4+ T cells from PBMCs. The cell subset or site label for this specimen denotes: CD45RA+ positively selected. The sequenced DNA: TGTGCCAGCAGCGTAGGGACCTATGGCTACACCTTC. Its amino acids are CASSVGTYGYTF.